These T cell receptor beta chains were read from a single sample in a study of blood T cell repertoires in COVID-19. Assay used: immunoSEQ multiplex PCR; TCRdb lists only in-frame clones, some missing. The profile shows about 210,000 clones, around 88% of them singletons. Sequences were obtained from PBMCs or T cells enriched from blood (not recorded which). These receptor sequences come from a woman in her forties with acute COVID-19. CDR3s include the opening cysteine and the closing phenylalanine or tryptophan. The order of the fields is clone size, D gene, J gene, V gene, CDR3 DNA, CDR3 protein. A D gene is named only where the DNA matches it firmly. Size is stated for part of the rows, as once, few or many counts, or as a class when the clone is expanded.

clone size: .; D gene: .; J gene: TRBJ2-1; V gene: TRBV25-1; CDR3 DNA: TGTGCCAGCAGTCTACTAGACAATGAGCAGTTCTTC; CDR3 protein: CASSLLDNEQFF
clone size: .; D gene: .; J gene: TRBJ1-3; V gene: TRBV7-9; CDR3 DNA: TGTGCCAGCAGCTTATGGGGAGAAAACACCATATATTTT; CDR3 protein: CASSLWGENTIYF
clone size: .; D gene: TRBD1; J gene: TRBJ1-2; V gene: TRBV24-1; CDR3 DNA: TGTGCCACCAGTGACCCCAACGACAGGGCATATGGCTACACCTTC; CDR3 protein: CATSDPNDRAYGYTF
clone size: .; D gene: TRBD1; J gene: TRBJ1-6; V gene: TRBV4-2; CDR3 DNA: TGTGCCAGCAGCCGACAGGGGGGTAATTCACCCCTCCACTTT; CDR3 protein: CASSRQGGNSPLHF
clone size: few; D gene: .; J gene: TRBJ1-1; V gene: TRBV12-3/TRBV12-4; CDR3 DNA: TGTGCCAGCAGTTTGGGTAGGGGAGGGACTTTCTTT; CDR3 protein: CASSLGRGGTFF
clone size: many; D gene: TRBD2; J gene: TRBJ2-1; V gene: TRBV24-1; CDR3 DNA: TGTGCCACCAGTGATTTTCGGCTAGCGGGATCTCGGGAGCAGTTCTTC; CDR3 protein: CATSDFRLAGSREQFF
clone size: once; D gene: TRBD1; J gene: TRBJ1-6; V gene: TRBV5-1; CDR3 DNA: TGCGCCAGCAGCTTGGCGACGTTGGACAGGGATTCACCCCTCCACTTT; CDR3 protein: CASSLATLDRDSPLHF
clone size: .; D gene: .; J gene: TRBJ1-5; V gene: TRBV3-1/TRBV3-2; CDR3 DNA: TGTGCCAGCAGTAGACGTCAGGGAAGTGGGGAGCCCCAGCATTTT; CDR3 protein: CASSRRQGSGEPQHF
clone size: .; D gene: .; J gene: TRBJ2-1; V gene: TRBV4-2; CDR3 DNA: TGTGCCAGCAGCCAAGGGGAGTCCGGGTACAATGAGCAGTTCTTC; CDR3 protein: CASSQGESGYNEQFF
clone size: .; D gene: .; J gene: TRBJ2-2; V gene: TRBV27; CDR3 DNA: TGTGCCAGCAGTTCCTGGGGCAGAAACACCGGGGAGCTGTTTTTT; CDR3 protein: CASSSWGRNTGELFF
clone size: .; D gene: TRBD1; J gene: TRBJ2-2; V gene: TRBV14; CDR3 DNA: TGTGCCAGCAGCCAAGGACAGGGGATTTGGGGGGAGCTGTTTTTT; CDR3 protein: CASSQGQGIWGELFF
clone size: .; D gene: TRBD1; J gene: TRBJ2-2; V gene: TRBV27; CDR3 DNA: TGTGCCAGCAGAGGGACAGGGGCATTTCCCGGGGAGCTGTTTTTT; CDR3 protein: CASRGTGAFPGELFF
clone size: .; D gene: .; J gene: TRBJ2-3; V gene: TRBV11-2; CDR3 DNA: TGTGCCAGCAGCTTAGGGGCGAAAACTAGCACAGATACGCAGTATTTT; CDR3 protein: CASSLGAKTSTDTQYF
clone size: .; D gene: TRBD2; J gene: TRBJ2-5; V gene: TRBV27; CDR3 DNA: TGTGCCAGCAGTTTATGGGGAGGGTTCCAAGAGACCCAGTACTTC; CDR3 protein: CASSLWGGFQETQYF
clone size: .; D gene: .; J gene: TRBJ2-7; V gene: TRBV6-5; CDR3 DNA: TGTGCCAGCAGTTACTCGAACAGGGCGAGGGAGCAGTACTTC; CDR3 protein: CASSYSNRAREQYF
clone size: .; D gene: TRBD1; J gene: TRBJ1-5; V gene: TRBV4-1; CDR3 DNA: TGCGCCAGCAGCCAGGGACAGGGGGGAATTCAGCCCCAGCATTTT; CDR3 protein: CASSQGQGGIQPQHF
clone size: .; D gene: TRBD2; J gene: TRBJ2-1; V gene: TRBV5-1; CDR3 DNA: TGCGCCAGCAGCTTGGGGCTAGCGGGAGTGAACCAGTTCTTC; CDR3 protein: CASSLGLAGVNQFF
clone size: .; D gene: .; J gene: TRBJ2-2; V gene: TRBV18; CDR3 DNA: TGTGCCAGCTCGGAAAGGACTAACACCGGGGAGCTGTTTTTT; CDR3 protein: CASSERTNTGELFF
clone size: once; D gene: .; J gene: TRBJ2-2; V gene: TRBV7-2; CDR3 DNA: TGTGCCAGCAGCTCGCTAGGATCGAGGTCCGGGGAGCTGTTTTTT; CDR3 protein: CASSSLGSRSGELFF
clone size: .; D gene: TRBD2; J gene: TRBJ2-2; V gene: TRBV5-5; CDR3 DNA: TGTGCCAGCAGCCCCGGGACTAGCGGGGGAGAGGAGCTGTTTTTT; CDR3 protein: CASSPGTSGGEELFF
clone size: .; D gene: TRBD2; J gene: TRBJ2-1; V gene: TRBV24-1; CDR3 DNA: TGTGCCACCAGCCGCGGGACTAGCGGGAGGAACAATGAGCAGTTCTTC; CDR3 protein: CATSRGTSGRNNEQFF
clone size: .; D gene: .; J gene: TRBJ2-5; V gene: TRBV4-2; CDR3 DNA: TGTGCCAGCAGCAGGGGGGGGGAGACCCAGTACTTC; CDR3 protein: CASSRGGETQYF
clone size: .; D gene: TRBD1; J gene: TRBJ1-2; V gene: TRBV6-5; CDR3 DNA: TGTGCCAGCAGTTACCTTCGGACAGGGGGCATCTATGGCTACACCTTC; CDR3 protein: CASSYLRTGGIYGYTF
clone size: .; D gene: .; J gene: TRBJ1-1; V gene: TRBV2; CDR3 DNA: TGTGCCAGCAGTGAAGGGGGGCGCAGTTGGAGGGAAGCTTTCTTT; CDR3 protein: CASSEGGRSWREAFF
clone size: few; D gene: .; J gene: TRBJ2-7; V gene: TRBV12-3/TRBV12-4; CDR3 DNA: TGTGCCAGCAGAAAGTCTAAGTACGAGCAGTACTTC; CDR3 protein: CASRKSKYEQYF
clone size: .; D gene: .; J gene: TRBJ1-1; V gene: TRBV10-3; CDR3 DNA: TGTGCCATCAGTATCGACAGGACGAACACTGAAGCTTTCTTT; CDR3 protein: CAISIDRTNTEAFF
clone size: .; D gene: .; J gene: TRBJ2-1; V gene: TRBV5-1; CDR3 DNA: TGCGCCACCGCGGGGCCACCCTCCTACAATGAGCAGTTCTTC; CDR3 protein: CATAGPPSYNEQFF
clone size: .; D gene: TRBD2; J gene: TRBJ2-3; V gene: TRBV10-3; CDR3 DNA: TGTGCCATCAGTCCAGCGGGAAGCTTCACAGATACGCAGTATTTT; CDR3 protein: CAISPAGSFTDTQYF
clone size: once; D gene: TRBD2; J gene: TRBJ2-5; V gene: TRBV10-3; CDR3 DNA: TGTGCCACCGCCCCTCTAGCGGGGGGGGAGACCCAGTACTTC; CDR3 protein: CATAPLAGGETQYF
clone size: .; D gene: .; J gene: TRBJ1-2; V gene: TRBV27; CDR3 DNA: TGTGCCAGCAGTTCAGGGTACAATGGCTACACCTTC; CDR3 protein: CASSSGYNGYTF
clone size: few; D gene: .; J gene: TRBJ2-1; V gene: TRBV10-2; CDR3 DNA: TGCGCCAGCAGCAAAAGTGGGCTCTCAAGGTCCTACAATGAGCAGTTCTTC; CDR3 protein: CASSKSGLSRSYNEQFF
clone size: .; D gene: TRBD2; J gene: TRBJ2-3; V gene: TRBV4-1; CDR3 DNA: TGCGCCAGCAGCCATGGAAGCGGGGCTCAGAGAGATACGCAGTATTTT; CDR3 protein: CASSHGSGAQRDTQYF
clone size: few; D gene: .; J gene: TRBJ2-4; V gene: TRBV4-3; CDR3 DNA: TGCGCCAGCAGCCAAGATTGGAGCGGTTCTACCAAAAACATTCAGTACTTC; CDR3 protein: CASSQDWSGSTKNIQYF
clone size: .; D gene: TRBD2; J gene: TRBJ2-1; V gene: TRBV4-2; CDR3 DNA: TGTGCCAGCAGCCGAAATGGCGGGGGGGCCATAGATGAGCAGTTCTTC; CDR3 protein: CASSRNGGGAIDEQFF
clone size: .; D gene: .; J gene: TRBJ1-2; V gene: TRBV19; CDR3 DNA: TGTGCCAGTAGTATTCAGGGCAACCTGGGCTATGGCTACACCTTC; CDR3 protein: CASSIQGNLGYGYTF
clone size: .; D gene: TRBD1; J gene: TRBJ1-5; V gene: TRBV7-9; CDR3 DNA: TGTGCCAGCAGCTCAGACAGGGGAAATCAGCCCCAGCATTTT; CDR3 protein: CASSSDRGNQPQHF
clone size: few; D gene: .; J gene: TRBJ2-7; V gene: TRBV7-9; CDR3 DNA: TGTGCCAGCAGCTTAGAGTTAGCCGGAGTAGGCGAGCAGTACTTC; CDR3 protein: CASSLELAGVGEQYF
clone size: .; D gene: .; J gene: TRBJ2-2; V gene: TRBV6-5; CDR3 DNA: TGTGCCAGCCGCAAGGGGGTGAACACCGGGGAGCTGTTTTTT; CDR3 protein: CASRKGVNTGELFF
clone size: .; D gene: TRBD2; J gene: TRBJ2-5; V gene: TRBV4-3; CDR3 DNA: TGCGCCAGCAGCCAGGGGAGGGGAGGAGAGACCCAGTACTTC; CDR3 protein: CASSQGRGGETQYF
clone size: .; D gene: TRBD1; J gene: TRBJ2-1; V gene: TRBV5-1; CDR3 DNA: TGCGCCAGCAGCCGGACAGGGGGCCCGGAGTCCAATGAGCAGTTCTTC; CDR3 protein: CASSRTGGPESNEQFF
clone size: .; D gene: .; J gene: TRBJ1-2; V gene: TRBV11-3; CDR3 DNA: TGTGCCAGCAGCTTAGCCCCCGCGACAGATTGGGGCTACACCTTC; CDR3 protein: CASSLAPATDWGYTF
clone size: once; D gene: .; J gene: TRBJ2-1; V gene: TRBV19; CDR3 DNA: TGTGCCAGTAGTATAGGAGGCCGGGGGAGCTTCCCACAAGGTGAGCAGTTCTTC; CDR3 protein: CASSIGGRGSFPQGEQFF
clone size: .; D gene: TRBD1; J gene: TRBJ2-3; V gene: TRBV13; CDR3 DNA: TGTGCCAGCGGAAAAGGCGGGACAGGGGGATTAGATACGCAGTATTTT; CDR3 protein: CASGKGGTGGLDTQYF
clone size: once; D gene: .; J gene: TRBJ2-2; V gene: TRBV19; CDR3 DNA: TGTGCCAGTAGTATAGATCCTTGGCTCAGCAGGGGGAACACCGGGGAGCTGTTTTTT; CDR3 protein: CASSIDPWLSRGNTGELFF
clone size: .; D gene: .; J gene: TRBJ2-7; V gene: TRBV6-1; CDR3 DNA: TGTGCCAGCAGTGAAAGGCGGAGCTCCTACGAGCAGTACTTC; CDR3 protein: CASSERRSSYEQYF
clone size: .; D gene: TRBD1; J gene: TRBJ1-1; V gene: TRBV27; CDR3 DNA: TGTGCCAGCAGTAAGACAGGGGGAATGAGGACTGAAGCTTTCTTT; CDR3 protein: CASSKTGGMRTEAFF
clone size: .; D gene: TRBD1; J gene: TRBJ1-4; V gene: TRBV7-2; CDR3 DNA: TGTGCCAGCAGCTCAAAACAGGGGAATGAAAAACTGTTTTTT; CDR3 protein: CASSSKQGNEKLFF
clone size: .; D gene: .; J gene: TRBJ1-4; V gene: TRBV5-1; CDR3 DNA: TGCGCCAGCAGCCCTCAGGGCGGGGGGGAAAAACTGTTTTTT; CDR3 protein: CASSPQGGGEKLFF
clone size: .; D gene: .; J gene: TRBJ1-5; V gene: TRBV7-2; CDR3 DNA: TGTGCCAGCAGCTTAGACGCCGGGTCCTGGAGTTATAGCAATCAGCCCCAGCATTTT; CDR3 protein: CASSLDAGSWSYSNQPQHF
clone size: .; D gene: .; J gene: TRBJ1-2; V gene: TRBV18; CDR3 DNA: TGTGCCAGCTCACCGAGCAGGGGCTATGGCTACACCTTC; CDR3 protein: CASSPSRGYGYTF
clone size: .; D gene: .; J gene: TRBJ2-2; V gene: TRBV29-1; CDR3 DNA: TGCAGCGGTTTGAGGTTGTCCGGGGAGCTGTTTTTT; CDR3 protein: CSGLRLSGELFF
clone size: few; D gene: TRBD2; J gene: TRBJ2-1; V gene: TRBV30; CDR3 DNA: TGTGCCTGGAAGGGCGGGAGGGCCGACAATGAGCAGTTCTTC; CDR3 protein: CAWKGGRADNEQFF
clone size: .; D gene: .; J gene: TRBJ2-3; V gene: TRBV4-1; CDR3 DNA: TGCGCCAGCAGCCTGGAGCGAGCGGATACGCAGTATTTT; CDR3 protein: CASSLERADTQYF
clone size: .; D gene: .; J gene: TRBJ1-2; V gene: TRBV6-1; CDR3 DNA: TGTGCCAGCAGTGAAGGGGGGCATTCTAGTGGCTACACCTTC; CDR3 protein: CASSEGGHSSGYTF
clone size: .; D gene: .; J gene: TRBJ1-5; V gene: TRBV7-2; CDR3 DNA: TGTGCCAGCAGCTTATCGGGGGAGGGAAATCAGCCCCAGCATTTT; CDR3 protein: CASSLSGEGNQPQHF
clone size: .; D gene: .; J gene: TRBJ2-1; V gene: TRBV21-1; CDR3 DNA: TGTGCCAGCAGCAGAGTAACGGGGAGCTCCTACAATGAGCAGTTCTTC; CDR3 protein: CASSRVTGSSYNEQFF
clone size: .; D gene: TRBD1; J gene: TRBJ1-2; V gene: TRBV6-2/TRBV6-3; CDR3 DNA: TGTGCCAGCAGTTACCCGGGACAGGGTAAATATGGCTACACCTTC; CDR3 protein: CASSYPGQGKYGYTF
clone size: .; D gene: TRBD1; J gene: TRBJ1-2; V gene: TRBV7-9; CDR3 DNA: TGTGCCAGCAGCCCCGCGTCCGGCAGGGGGCTGTATGGCTACACCTTC; CDR3 protein: CASSPASGRGLYGYTF
clone size: .; D gene: .; J gene: TRBJ1-3; V gene: TRBV9; CDR3 DNA: TGTGCCAGCAGCTCCCTCGGGAGCTCTGGAAACACCATATATTTT; CDR3 protein: CASSSLGSSGNTIYF